The 9 T cell receptor beta chains reported below all come from one sample, sequenced in a study of cytomegalovirus exposure and HLA in healthy donors. PCR employed 60 Vbeta and 13 Jbeta primers. The table came from immunoSEQ multiplex PCR; TCRdb's copy has only in-frame clones and leaves some out. The sample yields about 200,000 clones, less than 90% seen once. Material for sequencing was PBMCs. Receptors were obtained from a woman aged 30 to 39 in good health and CMV-seronegative.

The rearrangement joins TRBV11-1 to TRBJ2-2; no clear D. V was trimmed by 6 bases and J by 5 bases, leaving 16 bases between them. Germline CDR1 SGHAT, CDR2 FQDESV (reference sequence). The CDR3 consists of 15 residues. The DNA of the CDR3 is TGTGCCAGCAGGGCGCGGCCGGTGTTAACCGGGGAGCTGTTTTTT. Translating gives CASRARPVLTGELFF.

This chain uses TRBV27 with TRBJ2-5; D may be TRBD2 (5 bases). The J call is in doubt because the DNA end fits TRBJ2-7 better. The CDR3 contains 15 residues. Germline V CDR1 and CDR2: MNHEY, SMNVEV (reference sequence). The CDR3 spells CASSLTGNPTYEQYF. The CDR3 nucleotides are TGTGCCAGCAGTTTGACCGGGAACCCGACCTACGAGCAGTACTTC.

The chain uses TRBV27 and TRBJ2-7, with D possibly TRBD1 on 6 matching bases. V lost 3 bases and J 2 bases, leaving 14 bases between the germline ends. This CDR3 region has 15 residues. Germline CDR1 and CDR2: MNHEY and SMNVEV (reference sequence). In DNA, the CDR3 is TGTGCCAGCAGTTTCATAGACGGACAGACCTACGAGCAGTACTTC. Translation gives CASSFIDGQTYEQYF.

The chain combines TRBV29-1 with TRBJ2-7; 10 bases line up with TRBD1. The CDR3 loop spans 12 amino acids. J lost 7 bases, V lost 6 bases, and 6 bases had no gene match. CDR1 is SQVTM and CDR2 is ANQGSEA in the germline V gene. CDR3 sequence (DNA): TGCAGCGTCGGGACAGGGGAAGGGGAGCAGTACTTC. Protein product: CSVGTGEGEQYF.

The chain recombines TRBV28 with TRBJ1-2, with TRBD1 matching 8 bases. The CDR3 spans 15 residues. Unmatched junction bases numbered 7, after V lost 5 bases and J lost 2 bases. The germline gives CDR1 MDHEN, CDR2 SYDVKM. CDR3 loop: CASSPNGQGNYGYTF. DNA for the CDR3: TGTGCCAGCAGTCCGAACGGACAGGGAAACTATGGCTACACCTTC.

The genes are TRBV27 and TRBJ1-5, with D tentatively TRBD1 (5 bases). Germline CDR1 and CDR2: MNHEY and SMNVEV (reference sequence). The CDR3 has 13 amino acids. Trimming shortened V by 5 bases and J by 3 bases, and 8 bases separated the two germline ends. The CDR3 nucleotides read TGTGCCAGCAGTCAGGGTTACAATCAGCCCCAGCATTTT. This codes for CASSQGYNQPQHF.

The chain joins TRBV6-1 to TRBJ2-1; 13 nucleotides agree with TRBD2. The germline V gene encodes CDR1 MNHNS and CDR2 SASEGT. The CDR3 length is 16 residues. After removal of 4 bases from V and 3 bases from J, the junction contained 3 bases not matched to a gene. The CDR3 here is CASSVRLAGGYNEQFF. CDR3 sequence (DNA): TGTGCCAGCAGTGTCCGACTAGCGGGGGGCTACAATGAGCAGTTCTTC.

The CDR3 region is CASSRTPRYEQYF. The CDR3 coding sequence is TGTGCCAGCAGCCGAACCCCCAGGTACGAGCAGTACTTC. This chain uses TRBV6-5 with TRBJ2-7; D ambiguous. CDR3 length: 13 amino acids. Trimming cost V 6 bases and J 4 bases, with 13 bases left between them. Germline V CDR1 and CDR2: MNHEY, SVGAGI.

The rearrangement links TRBV29-1 to TRBJ2-5, with a tentative D call TRBD1 (6 bases). CDR1 and CDR2 (germline): SQVTM, ANQGSEA. CDR3 length: 13 residues. V gave up 5 bases and J gave up 2 bases, with 12 bases separating them. The CDR3 loop is CSVKSRGQETQYF. CDR3 coding DNA: TGCAGCGTTAAAAGCAGGGGACAAGAGACCCAGTACTTC.